The 9 T cell receptor beta chains below all came from one sample that was sequenced in a study of tumor-infiltrating lymphocytes in localized non-small cell lung cancer. TCRdb's copy holds only in-frame clones and misses some; the assay was immunoSEQ multiplex PCR. This sample has thousands of clones, with approximately 80% found just once. Sequencing was carried out using lung tumor tissue. All receptors come from a human donor with non-small cell lung cancer.

The rearrangement joins TRBV28 to TRBJ1-2; D is unclear. This CDR3 has 12 amino acids. Germline CDR1 is MDHEN and CDR2 is SYDVKM. V was cut by 3 bases and J by 8 bases, with 10 bases left in between. CDR3 sequence: CASSLVEKGYTF. The CDR3 region has the DNA TGTGCCAGCAGTTTGGTCGAGAAGGGCTACACCTTC.

The chain links TRBV11-2 to TRBJ2-7, with 13 positions matching TRBD2. Germline V gene sequence: CDR1 SGHAT, CDR2 FQNNGV. V lost 7 bases and J lost 7; bases outside the gene matches: 7. This CDR3 is built from 14 residues. The DNA of the CDR3 is TGTGCCAGCACCCTGACTAGCGGGAGGTGGGAGCAGTACTTC. Its translation is CASTLTSGRWEQYF.

The chain uses TRBV6-6 and TRBJ2-1; D possibly matches TRBD1 or TRBD2 (6 bases each). The V end lost 5 bases, the J end lost 8 bases, and 19 bases lay between the germline ends. Germline V gene sequence: CDR1 MNHNY, CDR2 SVGAGI (reference sequence). The CDR3 runs 15 residues. CDR3 nucleotides: TGTGCCAGCAGTAAAGGGGGGTCTGGGTTGGATGAGCAGTTCTTC. Amino acid sequence: CASSKGGSGLDEQFF.

This clone was observed a few times. This chain joins TRBV12-5 and TRBJ1-1; D unresolved. CDR1 and CDR2 (germline): LGHNT, FRNRAP. V was cut by 2 bases and J by 0 bases, with 4 bases left in between. The CDR3 is made up of 13 amino acids. This chain's CDR3 is CASGLYVNTEAFF. In DNA form, the CDR3 reads TGTGCTAGTGGTTTGTATGTGAACACTGAAGCTTTCTTT.

V usage is TRBV7-5 and J usage is TRBJ2-5; TRBD2 is taken as the D call from the table, unchecked against the DNA. TRBV7-5 is listed as a pseudogene. The CDR3 runs to 14 residues. The CDR3 DNA reads as TGTGCCAGAAGCTTAGCGACCGGGGAAGAGACCCAGTACTTC. Its protein is CARSLATGEETQYF.

The V and J genes are TRBV6-1 and TRBJ2-2, with TRBD1 as a possible D gene (6 bases). Germline V gene data show CDR1 as MNHNS and CDR2 as SASEGT. The CDR3 is made up of 13 amino acids. The ends were cut back, 2 bases at V and 5 bases at J, with 6 bases in the middle. The DNA for the CDR3 is TGTGCCAGCAGTGAAACAGGGACCGGGGAGCTGTTTTTT. It is translated as CASSETGTGELFF.

This clone was counted between two and nine times. The rearrangement joins TRBV6-4 to TRBJ2-1; D possibly corresponds to TRBD2 (6 bases). CDR3 length: 15 amino acids. The V end was cut by 3 bases, the J end by 3 bases, with 12 bases between. Germline V gene lookup returns CDR1 MRHNA and CDR2 SNTAGT. The CDR3 reads CASSERLANYNEQFF. The DNA for the CDR3 is TGTGCCAGCAGTGAACGGCTAGCGAACTACAATGAGCAGTTCTTC.

The chain uses TRBV7-9 and TRBJ2-5; TRBD2 agrees at 8 bases. This CDR3 has 15 amino acids. CDR1 and CDR2 from the germline V gene are SEHNR and FQNEAQ (reference sequence). Trimming removed 7 bases from V and 4 bases from J; junction bases left unmatched: 11. The CDR3: CASTLGGLAGETQYF. Here the CDR3 DNA reads TGTGCCAGCACCCTAGGAGGCCTAGCGGGAGAGACCCAGTACTTC.

V gene TRBV2 combines with J gene TRBJ1-2, with TRBD1 as a possible D gene (5 bases). V lost 1 base to trimming and J lost 3 bases, with 6 bases between them. Germline V gene data show CDR1 as SNHLY and CDR2 as FYNNEI. The CDR3 spans 13 residues. CDR3: CASSEGGYYGYTF. DNA of the CDR3: TGTGCCAGCAGTGAAGGGGGGTACTATGGCTACACCTTC. Complete variable domain (other parts from reference TRBV2 and TRBJ1-2): EPEVTQTPSHQVTQMGQEVILRCVPISNHLYFYWYRQILGQKVEFLVSFYNNEISEKSEIFDDQFSVERPDGSNFTLKIRSTKLEDSAMYFCASSEGGYYGYTFGSGTRLTVV.